A selection of T cell receptor beta chains follows, all from one sample in a study of T cell repertoires in cytomegalovirus infection. One entry per CDR3 protein results from TCRdb running MiXCR on the reads. The table includes about 180,000 distinct CDR3 sequences, about a sixth detected once. The sequenced material came from CD8+ T cells from PBMCs. The receptors were gathered from a human donor in good health (CMV status not recorded). Some clones in this sample may be carry-over from other donors' samples. The CDR3 runs from the conserved cysteine through the conserved F or W. D genes are given only for firm matches. Size values are once, few and many counts, or a class for expanded clones, and some rows have none.

J gene	clone size	D gene	V gene	CDR3 protein	CDR3 DNA
TRBJ1-2	-	-	TRBV11-3	CASYPDACGYTF	TGTGCCAGCTACCCAGACGCCTGTGGCTACACCTTC
TRBJ2-7	many	-	TRBV7-8	CASSSRPGPRSSYEQYF	TGTGCCAGCAGCTCCCGTCCGGGACCCAGGAGCTCCTACGAGCAGTACTTC
TRBJ1-3	-	-	TRBV12-3/TRBV12-4	CASSSLTNMAPSSGNTIYF	TGTGCCAGCAGTTCACTAACGAACATGGCCCCGAGCTCTGGAAACACCATATATTTT
TRBJ1-1	-	-	TRBV7-8	CASSNAGGTGTEAFF	TGTGCCAGCAGCAACGCGGGGGGGACTGGAACTGAAGCTTTCTTT
TRBJ1-2	-	-	TRBV7-2	CASSLAQGMKDYGYTF	TGTGCCAGCAGCTTAGCTCAGGGGATGAAGGACTATGGCTACACCTTC
TRBJ2-3	-	-	TRBV2	CASRNDVGWTDTQYF	TGTGCCAGCAGGAATGACGTTGGGTGGACAGATACGCAGTATTTT
TRBJ2-7	few	TRBD1	TRBV7-2	CASSLGGVWTGSYEQYF	TGTGCCAGCAGCTTAGGAGGAGTTTGGACAGGATCCTACGAGCAGTACTTC
TRBJ1-4	few	-	TRBV7-8	CASRPLSTNEKLFF	TGTGCCAGCAGACCACTCTCAACTAATGAAAAACTGTTTTTT
TRBJ2-3	few	TRBD2	TRBV6-6	CASSYSGGPGGSTDTQYF	TGTGCCAGCAGCTATAGCGGGGGGCCGGGGGGTAGCACAGATACGCAGTATTTT
TRBJ2-3	many	-	TRBV6-2/TRBV6-3	CASKGGDSTDTQYF	TGTGCCAGCAAAGGGGGGGACTCCACAGATACGCAGTATTTT
TRBJ2-7	few	-	TRBV7-8	CASSSPSSSYEQYF	TGTGCCAGCAGCTCCCCTTCGAGCTCCTACGAGCAGTACTTC
TRBJ2-3	few	TRBD2	TRBV19	CASARRGASLTDTQYF	TGTGCCAGTGCCAGGCGGGGGGCTTCGCTTACAGATACGCAGTATTTT
TRBJ2-2	few	TRBD2	TRBV20-1	CSATSPRASGQNTGELFF	TGCAGTGCTACGAGCCCCAGGGCTAGCGGGCAGAACACCGGGGAGCTGTTTTTT
TRBJ2-1	few	-	TRBV2	CASTRTVSNEQFF	TGTGCCAGCACTAGGACAGTTTCGAATGAGCAGTTCTTC
TRBJ2-7	few	-	TRBV6-2/TRBV6-3	CASSADVRGEQYF	TGTGCCAGCAGTGCAGACGTGAGGGGAGAGCAGTACTTT
TRBJ2-1	few	-	TRBV7-2	CASSLRQGGPYNEQFF	TGTGCCAGCAGCTTGAGGCAGGGAGGCCCCTACAATGAGCAGTTCTTC
TRBJ2-1	-	-	TRBV7-6	CASSSGTTSSYNEQFF	TGTGCCAGCAGTAGTGGGACAACGAGCTCCTACAATGAGCAGTTCTTC
TRBJ1-2	few	TRBD1	TRBV28	CASSFLFPFRGHRDRGYGYTF	TGTGCCAGCAGTTTTTTGTTTCCCTTTAGGGGCCATCGGGACAGGGGATATGGCTACACCTTC
TRBJ1-5	-	-	TRBV19	CASRHRGYNNQPQHF	TGTGCCAGTAGACACCGAGGGTATAACAATCAGCCCCAGCATTTT
TRBJ2-1	few	-	TRBV29-1	CSVVEGTHVNDEQFF	TGCAGCGTTGTCGAGGGCACACATGTGAACGATGAGCAGTTCTTC
TRBJ1-5	few	TRBD1	TRBV7-2	CASSPGTGVYQPQHF	TGTGCCAGCAGCCCCGGGACAGGAGTGTATCAGCCCCAGCATTTT
TRBJ2-3	few	TRBD1	TRBV27	CASSPMDRVLDTQYF	TGTGCCAGCAGCCCAATGGACAGGGTGTTAGATACGCAGTATTTT
TRBJ1-2	-	-	TRBV7-2	CASSKWTHGYTF	TGTGCCAGCAGCAAGTGGACCCATGGCTACACCTTC
TRBJ1-1	-	-	TRBV7-6	CATSLAGSEGEAFF	TGTGCCACTTCCCTGGCAGGGTCGGAGGGTGAAGCTTTCTTT
TRBJ2-5	few	TRBD1	TRBV6-1	CASSGTTGGQETQYF	TGTGCCAGCAGTGGAACGACAGGGGGCCAAGAGACCCAGTACTTC
TRBJ2-7	-	TRBD1	TRBV12-3/TRBV12-4	CASRYTGGEQYF	TGTGCCAGCAGATACACAGGGGGCGAGCAGTACTTC
TRBJ2-5	few	TRBD2	TRBV12-3/TRBV12-4	CASRGGLAGDRETQYF	TGTGCCAGCAGGGGAGGACTAGCGGGGGACCGAGAGACCCAGTACTTC
TRBJ2-6	few	-	TRBV29-1	CSVGGQVELSGANVLTF	TGCAGCGTTGGCGGGCAGGTTGAACTCTCTGGGGCCAACGTCCTGACTTTC
TRBJ1-2	few	-	TRBV6-2/TRBV6-3	CASSFPLIGYTF	TGTGCCAGCAGTTTCCCCCTTATTGGCTACACCTTC
TRBJ2-7	-	-	TRBV20-1	CSARVRTVTYEQYF	TGCAGTGCTAGAGTGAGAACGGTCACCTACGAGCAGTACTTC
TRBJ1-1	few	TRBD1	TRBV12-5	CASAVDRAYTEAFF	TGTGCTAGTGCCGTTGACAGGGCATACACTGAAGCTTTCTTT
TRBJ1-1	-	-	TRBV5-6	CASSQYHTSLADTEAFF	TGTGCCAGCAGCCAATATCATACTTCCCTGGCGGACACTGAAGCTTTCTTT
TRBJ1-1	-	-	TRBV27	CASSLIWGEKNTEAFF	TGTGCCAGCAGTTTAATTTGGGGAGAAAAAAACACTGAAGCTTTCTTT
TRBJ2-2	-	TRBD1	TRBV29-1	CSVVGDRANTGELFF	TGCAGCGTTGTGGGGGACAGGGCGAACACCGGGGAGCTGTTTTTT
TRBJ1-1	few	TRBD1	TRBV7-9	CASSGTGLNTEAFF	TGTGCCAGCAGCGGGACAGGGTTGAACACTGAAGCTTTCTTT
TRBJ2-6	few	-	TRBV6-2/TRBV6-3	CASVDGNRDSFSGANVLTF	TGTGCCAGCGTGGACGGGAACAGGGACTCCTTCTCTGGGGCCAACGTCCTGACTTTC
TRBJ2-1	few	-	TRBV24-1	CATSGSWDSYNEQFF	TGTGCCACCAGTGGGTCATGGGACTCCTACAATGAGCAGTTCTTC
TRBJ1-5	-	-	TRBV6-2/TRBV6-3	CASGAAESSNQPQHF	TGTGCCAGCGGAGCGGCTGAATCAAGCAATCAGCCCCAGCATTTT
TRBJ1-1	-	-	TRBV5-1	CASSLTPNSNTEAFF	TGCGCCAGCAGCTTGACACCCAACAGTAACACTGAAGCTTTCTTT
TRBJ1-6	few	TRBD1	TRBV28	CASRLGQGGSPLHF	TGTGCCAGCAGGCTCGGACAGGGGGGCTCACCCCTCCACTTT
TRBJ2-1	-	TRBD1	TRBV12-3/TRBV12-4	CASSLGQGAYNEQFF	TGTGCCAGCAGTTTGGGACAGGGGGCCTACAATGAGCAGTTCTTC